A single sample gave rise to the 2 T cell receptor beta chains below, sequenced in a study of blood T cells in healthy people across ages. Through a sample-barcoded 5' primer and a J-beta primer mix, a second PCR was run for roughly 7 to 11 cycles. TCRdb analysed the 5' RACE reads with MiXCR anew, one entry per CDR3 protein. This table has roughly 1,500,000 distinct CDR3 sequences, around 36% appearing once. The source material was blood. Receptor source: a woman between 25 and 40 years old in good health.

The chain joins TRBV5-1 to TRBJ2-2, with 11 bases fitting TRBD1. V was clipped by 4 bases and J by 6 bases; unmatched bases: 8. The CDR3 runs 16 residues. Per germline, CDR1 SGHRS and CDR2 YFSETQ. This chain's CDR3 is CASSPRTGGSAGELFF. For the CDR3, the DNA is TGCGCCAGCAGCCCCCGGACAGGGGGCAGCGCCGGGGAGCTGTTTTTT.

CDR3 coding DNA: TGTGCCAGCAGTGACTGGAGGGGGGACAGGGGTCGCAATCAGCCCCAGCATTTT. This translates into CASSDWRGDRGRNQPQHF. The chain uses TRBV6-4 and TRBJ1-5; 10 bases are a match to TRBD1. Trimming at V came to 1 base and at J to 2 bases, leaving 8 bases not matched to a gene. Germline values: CDR1 MRHNA, CDR2 SNTAGT. The CDR3 covers 18 residues.